A selection of T cell receptor beta chains follows, all from one sample in a study of tumor-infiltrating lymphocytes in glioblastoma multiforme. TCRdb reprocessed the multiplex PCR reads with MiXCR, giving one entry per CDR3 protein. The sample holds about 13,000 distinct CDR3 sequences; around 71% are singletons and the top ten take 29%. Material: brain tumor tissue. These receptors came from a male donor with glioblastoma. Both conserved end residues are part of each CDR3. Fields, in order: J gene, D gene, V gene, clone size, CDR3 protein, CDR3 DNA. D genes are given only for firm matches. Size is stated for part of the rows, as once, few or many counts, or as a class when the clone is expanded.

j_gene: TRBJ2-3
d_gene: TRBD2
v_gene: TRBV20-1
abundance: NA
CDR3aa: CSASGRDRDTRYF
CDR3nt: TGCAGTGCTAGCGGGAGGGATCGGGATACGCGGTATTTT

j_gene: TRBJ2-2
d_gene: NA
v_gene: TRBV11-2
abundance: few
CDR3aa: CASSFRQTTNTGELFF
CDR3nt: TGTGCCAGCAGCTTTCGCCAGACCACGAACACCGGGGAGCTGTTTTTT

j_gene: TRBJ2-4
d_gene: TRBD1
v_gene: TRBV6-2/TRBV6-3
abundance: NA
CDR3aa: CASSPQGVSKNIQYF
CDR3nt: TGTGCCAGCTCCCCTCAGGGGGTATCCAAAAACATTCAGTACTTC

j_gene: TRBJ1-3
d_gene: TRBD1
v_gene: TRBV20-1
abundance: NA
CDR3aa: CSDLTGTTGNTIYF
CDR3nt: TGCAGTGATCTGACAGGGACAACCGGAAACACCATATATTTT

j_gene: TRBJ2-7
d_gene: TRBD1
v_gene: TRBV6-1
abundance: medium-sized
CDR3aa: CASGRTGGYEQYF
CDR3nt: TGTGCCAGCGGTCGGACAGGGGGCTACGAGCAGTACTTC

j_gene: TRBJ2-7
d_gene: TRBD2
v_gene: TRBV11-2
abundance: NA
CDR3aa: CASSLRPSGLYEQYF
CDR3nt: TGTGCCAGCAGCCTCCGCCCTAGCGGCCTCTACGAGCAGTACTTC

j_gene: TRBJ2-1
d_gene: TRBD2
v_gene: TRBV4-2
abundance: NA
CDR3aa: CASSQGRRGRDNEQFF
CDR3nt: TGTGCCAGCAGCCAAGGTCGGCGGGGGAGGGACAATGAGCAGTTCTTC

j_gene: TRBJ2-3
d_gene: NA
v_gene: TRBV19
abundance: NA
CDR3aa: CASKWDREEQIRSIF
CDR3nt: NA

j_gene: TRBJ2-7
d_gene: NA
v_gene: TRBV6-5
abundance: once
CDR3aa: CASSYGGSRTYEQYF
CDR3nt: TGTGCCAGCAGTTACGGCGGTTCTAGGACCTACGAGCAGTACTTC

j_gene: TRBJ2-1
d_gene: TRBD1
v_gene: TRBV4-1
abundance: NA
CDR3aa: CASSRRGPYNEQFF
CDR3nt: TGTGCCAGCAGCCGCAGGGGGCCCTACAATGAGCAGTTCTTC

j_gene: TRBJ2-7
d_gene: NA
v_gene: TRBV10-3
abundance: NA
CDR3aa: CAISESASSYEQYF
CDR3nt: TGTGCCATCAGCGAGTCGGCTAGCTCCTACGAGCAGTACTTC

j_gene: TRBJ2-2
d_gene: NA
v_gene: TRBV5-1
abundance: many
CDR3aa: CASSLGTYTGELFF
CDR3nt: TGCGCCAGCAGCCTAGGGACATACACCGGGGAGCTGTTTTTT

j_gene: TRBJ2-3
d_gene: NA
v_gene: TRBV20-1
abundance: medium-sized
CDR3aa: CSAGATPSTDTQYF
CDR3nt: TGCAGTGCAGGCGCGACCCCTAGCACAGATACGCAGTATTTT

j_gene: TRBJ2-3
d_gene: TRBD2
v_gene: TRBV11-1
abundance: few
CDR3aa: CASSPGTRRSASDTQYF
CDR3nt: TGTGCCAGCAGCCCCGGGACTAGAAGGTCCGCATCAGATACGCAGTATTTT

j_gene: TRBJ2-7
d_gene: NA
v_gene: TRBV6-1
abundance: once
CDR3aa: CASSEGGAGVVYEQYF
CDR3nt: TGTGCCAGCAGTGAAGGAGGGGCAGGGGTAGTCTACGAGCAGTACTTC

j_gene: TRBJ1-2
d_gene: NA
v_gene: TRBV7-9
abundance: once
CDR3aa: CASGRDNYGYTF
CDR3nt: TGTGCCAGCGGCAGGGATAACTATGGCTACACCTTC

j_gene: TRBJ1-6
d_gene: TRBD1
v_gene: TRBV20-1
abundance: NA
CDR3aa: CSVRDRTGDSPLHF
CDR3nt: TGCAGTGTTAGAGATCGGACAGGGGATTCACCCCTCCACTTC

j_gene: TRBJ2-4
d_gene: TRBD1
v_gene: TRBV20-1
abundance: medium-sized
CDR3aa: CSAVQGAKNIQYF
CDR3nt: TGCAGTGCTGTACAGGGGGCCAAAAACATTCAGTACTTC

j_gene: TRBJ1-5
d_gene: NA
v_gene: TRBV28
abundance: NA
CDR3aa: CAISFQGPQHF
CDR3nt: TGTGCTATCAGTTTCCAGGGGCCCCAGCATTTT

j_gene: TRBJ2-7
d_gene: NA
v_gene: TRBV20-1
abundance: medium-sized
CDR3aa: CSAREQYSYEQYF
CDR3nt: TGCAGTGCTAGAGAACAATACTCCTACGAGCAGTACTTC

j_gene: TRBJ2-1
d_gene: TRBD1
v_gene: TRBV12-3/TRBV12-4
abundance: NA
CDR3aa: CASSFLGQLNEQFF
CDR3nt: TGTGCCAGCAGTTTTTTGGGACAGCTCAATGAGCAGTTCTTC

j_gene: TRBJ1-2
d_gene: NA
v_gene: TRBV29-1
abundance: NA
CDR3aa: CSVEYGNYGYTF
CDR3nt: TGCAGCGTTGAGTACGGTAACTATGGCTACACCTTC

j_gene: TRBJ1-1
d_gene: NA
v_gene: TRBV11-2
abundance: NA
CDR3aa: CASSLDGGVEAFF
CDR3nt: TGTGCCAGCAGCTTAGATGGAGGGGTTGAAGCTTTCTTT

j_gene: TRBJ2-7
d_gene: NA
v_gene: TRBV4-3
abundance: NA
CDR3aa: CASSQAAGSVEQYF
CDR3nt: TGCGCCAGCAGCCAAGCGGCGGGATCCGTCGAGCAGTACTTC

j_gene: TRBJ1-4
d_gene: NA
v_gene: TRBV6-5
abundance: NA
CDR3aa: CASSRGGGLNEKLFF
CDR3nt: TGTGCCAGCAGTCGGGGGGGAGGGTTGAATGAAAAACTGTTTTTT

j_gene: TRBJ2-3
d_gene: NA
v_gene: TRBV7-6
abundance: few
CDR3aa: CASSSSWGGGDTDMQYF
CDR3nt: TGTGCCAGCAGTTCCTCGTGGGGAGGGGGGGACACAGATATGCAGTATTTT

j_gene: TRBJ2-1
d_gene: TRBD1
v_gene: TRBV6-2/TRBV6-3
abundance: NA
CDR3aa: CASSYEGAGYSEQFF
CDR3nt: TGTGCCAGCAGTTACGAGGGGGCGGGTTATAGTGAGCAGTTCTTC

j_gene: TRBJ1-1
d_gene: TRBD1
v_gene: TRBV29-1
abundance: NA
CDR3aa: CSVERGQGTEAFF
CDR3nt: TGCAGCGTTGAAAGGGGGCAGGGCACTGAAGCTTTCTTT

j_gene: TRBJ2-7
d_gene: NA
v_gene: TRBV11-1
abundance: NA
CDR3aa: CASRRTGDDKQCF
CDR3nt: TGTGCCAGCAGGCGGACGGGGGATGACAAGCAGTGCTTC

j_gene: TRBJ2-1
d_gene: TRBD2
v_gene: TRBV13
abundance: NA
CDR3aa: CASSTRLAERYDEQFF
CDR3nt: TGTGCCAGCAGCACCCGACTAGCGGAGCGTTACGATGAGCAGTTCTTC

j_gene: TRBJ2-7
d_gene: TRBD2
v_gene: TRBV6-5
abundance: medium-sized
CDR3aa: CASSPGLAGLRVF
CDR3nt: TGTGCCAGCAGCCCGGGACTAGCGGGTCTCCGTGTCTTC